This record covers a single TCR beta chain. What it recognizes is unknown. The data were taken from a study of Ad26.COV2.S vaccination and SARS-CoV-2 variants. The study, taken as a whole, reports: Placebo recipients and vaccine recipients were similar in non-spike TCR breadth.

The method was immunoSEQ multiplex PCR; TCRdb's version includes in-frame clones alone and lacks a portion of them. The sample comprises fewer than 400,000 clones, about 88% of which are singletons, and approximately 3.7% rests with the top ten. Sample treatment: about 20 received Ad26.COV2.S at low or high dose, single or two shots; 5 received placebo; per-sample allocation not given. Repertoires come from day 63 after the first vaccine or placebo injection. Cohort 1b enrolled adults aged 18-55 years in Boston. Between the trimmed V and J ends, which lost 2 bases and 6 bases, there was a span of 8 bases. The CDR3 is 13 residues long.

The clonotype comes from a person aged 18 to 65 who received the Ad26.COV2.S COVID-19 vaccine or a placebo. The chain combines TRBV12-3 or TRBV12-4 with TRBJ1-5, with D possibly matching TRBD1 (5 bases). The sequencing used peripheral blood, collected in a trial of Ad26.COV2.S vaccine versus placebo. CDR3 amino acids: CASSLTRGQPQHF. As DNA, the CDR3 is TGTGCCAGCAGTTTAACGAGGGGTCAGCCCCAGCATTTT.